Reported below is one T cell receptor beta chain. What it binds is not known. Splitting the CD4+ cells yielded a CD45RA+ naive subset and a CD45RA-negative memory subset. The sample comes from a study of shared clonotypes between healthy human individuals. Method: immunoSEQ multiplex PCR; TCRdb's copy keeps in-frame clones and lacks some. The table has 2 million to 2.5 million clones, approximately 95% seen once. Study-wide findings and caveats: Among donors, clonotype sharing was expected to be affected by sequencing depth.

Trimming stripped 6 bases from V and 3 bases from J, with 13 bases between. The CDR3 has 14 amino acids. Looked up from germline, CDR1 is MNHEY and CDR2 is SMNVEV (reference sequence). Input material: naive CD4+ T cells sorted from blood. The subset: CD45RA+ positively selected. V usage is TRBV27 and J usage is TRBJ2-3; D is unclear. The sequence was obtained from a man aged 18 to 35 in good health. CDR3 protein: CASSLLYVTDTQYF. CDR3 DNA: TGTGCCAGCAGCCTACTCTACGTAACAGATACGCAGTATTTT.